Below are 26 T cell receptor beta chains sequenced from a single sample in a study of T cells in Graves' hyperthyroidism and ophthalmopathy (dated by TCRdb to the late 2010s). Library method: multiplex PCR. The run used an Illumina HiSeq 2000. The TCR beta CDR3 regions were amplified from the RNA transcripts. A first-round RT-PCR of the TCR CDR3 used the HTBI primer set with the Qiagen OneStep RT-PCR kit. Using fastp at Q25 and MiXCR, TCRdb reprocessed the public reads and kept productive beta chains. Merged by CDR3 protein, the rows form single entries marked with the most common genes and DNA. Within this sample are approximately 620,000 distinct CDR3 sequences, with around 15% of them counted one time only. The ten largest account for less than 3.5% of the sample. The sample was blood. These receptors originate from a woman in her thirties or forties with Graves' ophthalmopathy.

This clonotype was counted only a few times. The DNA of the CDR3 is TGTGCCAGCAGCCAAGATCTCGAGGGGGGGGATATTGAGCAGTTCTTC. Its translation is CASSQDLEGGDIEQFF. The V call is TRBV4-2, the J call TRBJ2-1; maybe TRBD2 (7 bases). This CDR3 comprises 16 residues. Germline CDR1 reads LGHNA; CDR2 reads YNFKEQ. The germline V and J ends were trimmed by 0 bases and 9 bases, with 18 bases remaining between them.

The chain uses TRBV29-1 and TRBJ2-7; a possible D gene is TRBD2 (5 bases). CDR3 length equals 13 residues. Looked up from germline, CDR1 is SQVTM and CDR2 is ANQGSEA. V lost 4 bases to trimming and J lost 4 bases, with 14 bases between them. CDR3: CSVVVGREYEQYF. DNA for the CDR3: TGCAGCGTTGTGGTTGGCCGGGAATACGAGCAGTACTTC.

This clonotype was seen a handful of times. The genes are TRBV9 and TRBJ2-2, with a possible D match to TRBD2 (6 bases). Deletions cut 4 bases from V and 4 bases from J, with 14 bases between. From germline, CDR1 is SGDLS and CDR2 YYNGEE. The CDR3 sequence is 15 residues long. CDR3 loop: CASSSGVEGTGELFF. DNA for the CDR3: TGTGCCAGCAGCTCGGGGGTCGAGGGCACCGGGGAGCTGTTTTTT.

The chain employs TRBV6-2 or TRBV6-3 and TRBJ2-3; possibly TRBD1 or TRBD2 for D (6 bases each). The germline gives CDR1 MNHEY, CDR2 SVGEGT. V shed 6 bases and J shed 4 bases, with 17 bases lying between them. The CDR3 contains 15 residues. CDR3 in DNA: TGTGCCAGCAGCTTCGGAGAGGGGGGCGCAGATACGCAGTATTTT. It is translated as CASSFGEGGADTQYF.

This clonotype appeared a few times. This chain links TRBV6-1 with TRBJ1-1, with unresolved D. There are 13 residues in the CDR3. From germline, CDR1 is MNHNS and CDR2 SASEGT. Trimming took 7 bases from V and 0 from J, leaving 9 bases between them. CDR3 amino acids: CASKGFLNTEAFF. In nucleotides, the CDR3 is TGTGCCAGCAAAGGATTCTTGAACACTGAAGCTTTCTTT.

Many counts were recorded for this clonotype. This rearrangement joins TRBV20-1 to TRBJ2-7; either TRBD1 or TRBD2 may fit D (5 bases each). This CDR3 comprises 15 residues. Trimming took off 0 bases at V and 2 bases at J, with 14 bases between the two ends. Germline CDR1 reads DFQATT; CDR2 reads SNEGSKA (reference sequence). The DNA of the CDR3 is TGCAGTGCTAGAGATACTCGGGACGGTCCCTACGAGCAGTACTTC. Amino acid sequence: CSARDTRDGPYEQYF.

This clonotype was seen a single time. V gene TRBV5-4 combines with J gene TRBJ2-5; 8 bases fit TRBD2. From germline, CDR1 is SGHNT and CDR2 YYREEE (reference sequence). The CDR3 spans 15 residues. J gave up 4 bases and V 4 bases, and 9 bases lay outside the gene matches. Written as DNA, the CDR3 is TGTGCCAGCAGCCCGGGGGGGGGATCGGGAGAGACCCAGTACTTC. Protein sequence: CASSPGGGSGETQYF.

Many counts were recorded for this clonotype. The gene calls are TRBV6-1 and TRBJ1-1; tentatively, D is TRBD1 (6 bases). The CDR3 runs to 13 residues. Trimming took 8 bases from V and 1 from J, leaving 11 bases between them. Germline CDR1 MNHNS, CDR2 SASEGT. The CDR3 sequence is CASYTGPNTEAFF. The CDR3 DNA follows: TGTGCCAGCTATACAGGGCCGAACACTGAAGCTTTCTTT.

The table lists this clonotype with many counts. The V gene is TRBV5-1, the J gene TRBJ2-3; 9 positions match TRBD2. The CDR3 is 18 residues long. J was trimmed by 0 bases and V by 0 bases; bases with no gene match: 8. Germline CDR1 and CDR2: SGHRS and YFSETQ. The CDR3 bases are TGCGCCAGCAGCTTGGAGGGGCTAGCGGGACCTAGCACAGATACGCAGTATTTT. It encodes CASSLEGLAGPSTDTQYF.

The table lists this clonotype with a few counts. This chain joins TRBV27 and TRBJ2-3; TRBD2 might be the D (6 bases). The V gene lost 0 bases and the J gene lost 2 bases, with 12 bases spanning the gap. The V gene's germline CDR1 is MNHEY and CDR2 SMNVEV (reference sequence). The CDR3 has 16 amino acids. The CDR3 DNA is TGTGCCAGCAGTTTATCAGGGTGGCGGGACACAGATACGCAGTATTTT. It codes for CASSLSGWRDTDTQYF.

Ten or more counts support this clonotype. This chain links TRBV6-2 or TRBV6-3 with TRBJ2-1; 12 nucleotides agree with TRBD2. J was trimmed by 8 bases and V by 6 bases; bases with no gene match: 8. The CDR3 length is 15 residues. Germline lookup yields CDR1 MNHEY and CDR2 SVGEGT. CDR3: CASRVLAGGFYEQFF. The DNA of the CDR3 is TGTGCCAGCAGGGTGCTAGCGGGAGGGTTCTATGAGCAGTTCTTC.

V gene TRBV19 combines with J gene TRBJ1-1, with a weak D call TRBD1 (5 bases). Germline loops: CDR1 LNHDA, CDR2 SQIVND (reference sequence). CDR3 length: 15 residues. The V and J ends lost 4 bases and 1 base respectively, with 13 bases between them. DNA of the CDR3: TGTGCCAGTAGTACTGCTTGGGGGGGGAACACTGAAGCTTTCTTT. Residues: CASSTAWGGNTEAFF.

This clonotype showed up just a few times. The chain carries TRBV5-4 and TRBJ2-6; 10 bases map to TRBD1. Germline V gene sequence: CDR1 SGHNT, CDR2 YYREEE (reference sequence). This CDR3 is 18 amino acids long. V lost 4 bases to trimming and J lost 0 bases; unmatched junction nucleotides: 7. In DNA, the CDR3 is TGTGCCAGCAGCGCACGGACAGGGGGTCTCTCTGGGGCCAACGTCCTGACTTTC. This translates into CASSARTGGLSGANVLTF.

J is TRBJ1-5 and V is TRBV15; D gene uncertain. The CDR3 consists of 16 residues. Trimming pared 0 bases from V and 7 bases from J, leaving 16 bases between. The germline CDR1 and CDR2 sequences are LNHNV and YYDKDF (reference sequence). The CDR3 DNA reads TGTGCCACCAGCAGAGATGGCCGCGATAGAGGACAGCCCCAGCATTTT. This translates into CATSRDGRDRGQPQHF.

This clonotype was seen a handful of times. The chain joins TRBV10-3 to TRBJ2-3; 9 nucleotides match TRBD2. Losses at the gene ends were 3 bases for V and 5 bases for J; bases not matched to a gene: 12. This CDR3 spans 17 amino acids. Germline CDR1 and CDR2: ENHRY and SYGVKD. CDR3 DNA: TGTGCCATCAGTGAACCTAGCGGGACGGGGGTAGGAGATACGCAGTATTTT. Amino acids: CAISEPSGTGVGDTQYF.

This clonotype was detected ten times or more. This chain joins TRBV2 and TRBJ2-5, with TRBD2 identical over 10 bases. Germline V gene sequence: CDR1 SNHLY, CDR2 FYNNEI. The junction had 2 bases not matched to a gene; V was cut back by 3 bases and J by 4 bases. CDR3 length: 14 residues. CDR3 residues: CASSDLAGVETQYF. CDR3 in DNA: TGTGCCAGCAGTGACCTAGCGGGAGTAGAGACCCAGTACTTC.

This clonotype was counted at least ten times. The chain links TRBV27 to TRBJ2-7, with 11 bases identical to TRBD2. CDR1 MNHEY and CDR2 SMNVEV come from the germline V gene (reference sequence). This CDR3 comprises 15 residues. V was pared by 6 bases and J by 4 bases, with 8 bases of the junction left unmatched. DNA of the CDR3: TGTGCCAGCAGCCGAGTAGCGGGAGGGTCTTACGAGCAGTACTTC. Its translation is CASSRVAGGSYEQYF.

This clonotype came up many times. The chain employs TRBV11-2 and TRBJ1-2; D is perhaps TRBD1 (5 bases). The V end was cut by 5 bases, the J end by 0 bases, with 19 bases between. Germline V CDR1 and CDR2: SGHAT, FQNNGV. This CDR3 is 17 amino acids long. In DNA, the CDR3 is TGTGCCAGCAGCCCCCTACGGGGGGGACGAACTAACTATGGCTACACCTTC. It is translated as CASSPLRGGRTNYGYTF.

Remarks on this clonotype: Because the CDR3 is missing its conserved closing phenylalanine or tryptophan, this is likely a read error. This chain links TRBV7-8 with TRBJ1-5; possible D gene TRBD1, 5 bases. In germline, CDR1 is SGHVS, CDR2 FQNEAQ. This CDR3 spans 14 amino acids. Trimming removed 3 bases at V and 5 bases at J, with 11 bases between. CDR3 DNA sequence: TGTGCCAGCAGCTTGACGGGGCTGGATCAGCCCCAGCATTTA. Translated: CASSLTGLDQPQHL.

This sequence joins TRBV20-1 and TRBJ2-3; 13 bases are a match to TRBD2. The CDR3 contains 19 residues. In germline, CDR1 is DFQATT, CDR2 SNEGSKA (reference sequence). Trimming cost V 1 base and J 3 bases; bases outside gene matches: 13. The CDR3 DNA is TGCAGTGCTAGAGCCCACCGACAACTAGCGGGAGGGTGGACAGATACGCAGTATTTT. This sequence encodes CSARAHRQLAGGWTDTQYF.

The chain has TRBV9 and TRBJ2-3, with 7 nucleotides matching TRBD2. Germline CDR1 and CDR2: SGDLS and YYNGEE. This CDR3 region has 15 residues. With 3 bases clipped from V and 6 bases from J, the junction kept 10 bases outside the gene matches. CDR3 region: CASSGTSVGGDTQYF. CDR3 DNA sequence: TGTGCCAGCAGCGGAACTAGCGTAGGTGGGGATACGCAGTATTTT.

The sample holds many counts of this clonotype. The chain combines TRBV12-3 or TRBV12-4 with TRBJ2-7; D is unclear. Trimming took 5 bases from V and 0 from J, leaving 8 bases between them. The CDR3 is made up of 13 amino acids. CDR3 residues: CASSIRHSYEQYF. DNA of the CDR3: TGTGCCAGCAGTATCCGGCACTCCTACGAGCAGTACTTC.

This clonotype has at least ten counts. This chain connects TRBV11-3 to TRBJ2-3; 7 bases agree with TRBD1. The CDR3 runs 12 residues. Germline CDR1 reads SGHNT; CDR2 reads YENEEA. V lost 5 bases to trimming and J lost 6 bases; unmatched junction nucleotides: 2. The CDR3, as DNA: TGTGCCAGCAGCCAAGGGGGCGATACGCAGTATTTT. This gives the protein CASSQGGDTQYF.

This clonotype has ten or more counts. The V and J genes are TRBV7-3 and TRBJ1-1; D is ambiguous. From germline, CDR1 is SGHTA and CDR2 FQGTGA. The CDR3 runs 13 residues. V lost 6 bases and J 1 base, leaving 9 bases between the germline ends. The CDR3 bases are TGTGCCAGCAGATTGGGAACGAACACTGAAGCTTTCTTT. Its protein is CASRLGTNTEAFF.

This clonotype came up a few times. DNA for the CDR3: TGCAGTGCTAGAGACTCCTCTACTCAAACCTACGAGCAGTACTTC. Its protein product is CSARDSSTQTYEQYF. The chain uses TRBV20-1 and TRBJ2-7; D call uncertain. The V gene lost 0 bases and the J gene lost 2 bases, with 14 bases spanning the gap. The CDR3 has 15 amino acids. Germline values: CDR1 DFQATT, CDR2 SNEGSKA (reference sequence).

This clonotype was detected ten times or more. The rearrangement joins TRBV10-1 to TRBJ1-5; 8 bases match TRBD1. The germline V gene encodes CDR1 WNHNN and CDR2 SYGVQD (reference sequence). The length of the CDR3 is 20 residues. Trimming removed 5 bases from V and 0 bases from J; junction bases left unmatched: 18. The DNA for the CDR3 is TGCGCCAGCAGTCTGGGGGGGGGACAGGAGAAGGATTATAGCAATCAGCCCCAGCATTTT. Protein sequence: CASSLGGGQEKDYSNQPQHF.